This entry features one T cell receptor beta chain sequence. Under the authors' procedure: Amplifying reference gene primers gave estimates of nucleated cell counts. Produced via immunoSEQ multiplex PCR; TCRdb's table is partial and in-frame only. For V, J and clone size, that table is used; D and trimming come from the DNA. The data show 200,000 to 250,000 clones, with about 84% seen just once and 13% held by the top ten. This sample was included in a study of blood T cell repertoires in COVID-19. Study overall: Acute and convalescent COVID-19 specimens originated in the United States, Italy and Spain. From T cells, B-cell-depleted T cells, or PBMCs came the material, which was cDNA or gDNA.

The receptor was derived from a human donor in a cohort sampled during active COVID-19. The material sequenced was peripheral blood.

The CDR3 loop reads CASSLGGGQGGNEQFF. As DNA, the CDR3 is TGTGCCAGCAGCTTGGGTGGGGGACAGGGTGGAAATGAGCAGTTCTTC. The rearrangement uses TRBV11-3 and TRBJ2-1; TRBD1 agrees at 9 bases. This CDR3 region has 16 residues. Germline CDR1 and CDR2: SGHNT and YENEEA. The trim removed 3 bases at V and 7 bases at J, leaving 10 bases unmatched.